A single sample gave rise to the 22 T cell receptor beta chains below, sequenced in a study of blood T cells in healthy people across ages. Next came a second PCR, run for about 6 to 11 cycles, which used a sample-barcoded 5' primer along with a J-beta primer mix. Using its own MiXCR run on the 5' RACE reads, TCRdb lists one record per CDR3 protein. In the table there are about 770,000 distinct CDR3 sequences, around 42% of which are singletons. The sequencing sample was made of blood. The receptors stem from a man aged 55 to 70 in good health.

The CDR3 here is CASSVGVTSGGTDTQYF. In nucleotides, the CDR3 is TGTGCCAGCAGCGTAGGAGTGACTAGCGGGGGGACAGATACGCAGTATTTT. The V and J genes are TRBV9 and TRBJ2-3; 13 bases match TRBD2. J lost 3 bases, V lost 0 bases, and 4 bases had no gene match. The germline V gene has CDR1 SGDLS and CDR2 YYNGEE. The CDR3 loop spans 17 amino acids. Combining the CDR3 with reference TRBV9 and TRBJ2-3 gives the whole variable domain DSGVTQTPKHLITATGQRVTLRCSPRSGDLSVYWYQQSLDQGLQFLIQYYNGEERAKGNILERFSAQQFPDLHSELNLSSLELGDSALYFCASSVGVTSGGTDTQYFGPGTRLTVL.

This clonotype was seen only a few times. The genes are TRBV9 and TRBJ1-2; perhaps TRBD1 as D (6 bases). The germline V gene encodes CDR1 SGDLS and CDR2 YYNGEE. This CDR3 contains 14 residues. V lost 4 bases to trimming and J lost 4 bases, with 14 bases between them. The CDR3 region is CASSRQTGLYGYTF. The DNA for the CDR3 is TGTGCCAGCAGCCGCCAGACAGGTCTCTATGGCTACACCTTC.

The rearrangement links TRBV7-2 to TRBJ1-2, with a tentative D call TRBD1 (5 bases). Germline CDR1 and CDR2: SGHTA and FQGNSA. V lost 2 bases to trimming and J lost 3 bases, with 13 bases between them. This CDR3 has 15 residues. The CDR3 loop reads CASSLKLGVDYGYTF. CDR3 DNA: TGTGCCAGCAGCTTAAAATTGGGGGTGGACTATGGCTACACCTTC.

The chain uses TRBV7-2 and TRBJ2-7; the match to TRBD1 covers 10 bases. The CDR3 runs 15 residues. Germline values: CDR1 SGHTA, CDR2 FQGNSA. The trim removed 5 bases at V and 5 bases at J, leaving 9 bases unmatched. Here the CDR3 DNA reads TGTGCCAGCAGCATACCGGGACAGGGGATGGACGAGCAGTACTTC. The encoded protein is CASSIPGQGMDEQYF.

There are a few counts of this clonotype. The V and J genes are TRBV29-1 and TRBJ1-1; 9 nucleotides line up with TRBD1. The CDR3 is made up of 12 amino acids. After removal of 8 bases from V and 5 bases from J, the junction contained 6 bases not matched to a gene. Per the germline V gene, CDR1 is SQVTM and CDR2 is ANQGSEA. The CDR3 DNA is TGCAGCATTAAACAGGGGGCAACTGAAGCTTTCTTT. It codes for CSIKQGATEAFF.

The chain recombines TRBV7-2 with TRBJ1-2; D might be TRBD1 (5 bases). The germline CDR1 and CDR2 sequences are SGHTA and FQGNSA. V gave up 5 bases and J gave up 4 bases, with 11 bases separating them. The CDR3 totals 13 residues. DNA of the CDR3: TGTGCCAGCAGCCCGGACAAAAGCTATGGCTACACCTTC. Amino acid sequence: CASSPDKSYGYTF.

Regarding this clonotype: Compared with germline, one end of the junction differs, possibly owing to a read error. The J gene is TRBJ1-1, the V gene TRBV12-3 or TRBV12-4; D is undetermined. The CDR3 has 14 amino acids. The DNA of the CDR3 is TGTACCAGCAGTCCAACACAAGTCGCCACTGAAGCTTTCTTT. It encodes CTSSPTQVATEAFF.

DNA for the CDR3: TGTGCCAGCAGTTTAGGCAAAGCTTTCTTT. This translates into CASSLGKAFF. The chain has TRBV12-3 or TRBV12-4 and TRBJ1-1, with D uncertain. CDR3 length: 10 residues. Trimming took off 1 base at V and 9 bases at J, with 3 bases between the two ends.

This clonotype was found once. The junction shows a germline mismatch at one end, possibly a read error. The CDR3 spells CASSLGGDNYGYAF. CDR3 sequence (DNA): TGTGCCAGCAGCTTGGGTGGGGACAACTATGGCTACGCCTTC. V is TRBV5-5 and J is TRBJ1-2, with D tentatively TRBD1 (6 bases). Per germline, CDR1 SGHKS and CDR2 YYEKEE (reference sequence). There are 14 residues in the CDR3.

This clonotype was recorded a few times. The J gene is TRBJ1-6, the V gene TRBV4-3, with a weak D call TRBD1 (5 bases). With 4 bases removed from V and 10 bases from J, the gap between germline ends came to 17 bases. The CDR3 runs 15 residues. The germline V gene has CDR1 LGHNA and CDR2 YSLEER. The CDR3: CASSLGREARSPLHF. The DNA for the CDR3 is TGCGCCAGCAGCCTCGGCAGGGAGGCGAGGTCACCCCTCCACTTT.

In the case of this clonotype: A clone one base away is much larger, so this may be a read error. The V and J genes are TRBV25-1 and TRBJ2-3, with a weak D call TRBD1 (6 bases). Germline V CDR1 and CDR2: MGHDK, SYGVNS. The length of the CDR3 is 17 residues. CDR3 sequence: CASSGGAGQKDPDAQYF. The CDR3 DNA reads TGTGCCAGCAGTGGGGGAGCCGGACAGAAGGATCCAGATGCGCAGTATTTT.

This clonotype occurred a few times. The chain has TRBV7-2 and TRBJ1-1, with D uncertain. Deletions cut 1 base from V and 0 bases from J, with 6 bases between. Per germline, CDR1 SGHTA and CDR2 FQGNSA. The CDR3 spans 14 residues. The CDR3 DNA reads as TGTGCCAGCAGCTTAGGAGTTCTGAACACTGAAGCTTTCTTT. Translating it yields CASSLGVLNTEAFF.

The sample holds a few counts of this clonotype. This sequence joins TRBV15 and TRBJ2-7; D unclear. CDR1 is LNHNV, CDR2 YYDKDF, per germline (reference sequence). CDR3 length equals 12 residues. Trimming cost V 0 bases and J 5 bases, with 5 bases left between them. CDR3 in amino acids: CATSRDHDEQYF. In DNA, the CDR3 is TGTGCCACCAGCAGAGATCACGACGAGCAGTACTTC.

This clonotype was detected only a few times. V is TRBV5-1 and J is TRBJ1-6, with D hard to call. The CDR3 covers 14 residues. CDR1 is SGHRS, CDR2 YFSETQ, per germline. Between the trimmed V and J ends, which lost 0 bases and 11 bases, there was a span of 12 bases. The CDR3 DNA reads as TGCGCCAGCAGCTTGGTCGGGTCTTTCGCACCCCTCCACTTT. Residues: CASSLVGSFAPLHF.

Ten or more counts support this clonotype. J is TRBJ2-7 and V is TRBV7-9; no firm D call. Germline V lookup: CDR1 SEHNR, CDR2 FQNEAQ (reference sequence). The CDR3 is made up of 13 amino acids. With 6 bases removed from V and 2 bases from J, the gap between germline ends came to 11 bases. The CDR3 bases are TGTGCCAGCAGTAGCACAGTCGCCTACGAGCAGTACTTC. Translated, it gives CASSSTVAYEQYF.

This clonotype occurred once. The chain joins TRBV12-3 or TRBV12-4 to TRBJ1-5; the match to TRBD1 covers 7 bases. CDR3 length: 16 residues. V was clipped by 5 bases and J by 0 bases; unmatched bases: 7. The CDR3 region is CASSLGQDYSNQPQHF. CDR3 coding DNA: TGTGCCAGCAGTCTCGGACAGGATTATAGCAATCAGCCCCAGCATTTT.

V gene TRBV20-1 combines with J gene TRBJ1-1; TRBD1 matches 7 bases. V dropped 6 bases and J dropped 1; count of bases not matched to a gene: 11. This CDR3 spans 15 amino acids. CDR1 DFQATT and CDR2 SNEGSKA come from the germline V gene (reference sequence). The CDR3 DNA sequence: TGCAGTGCGGAAGACAAGGGGGCTCCGAACACTGAAGCTTTCTTT. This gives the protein CSAEDKGAPNTEAFF.

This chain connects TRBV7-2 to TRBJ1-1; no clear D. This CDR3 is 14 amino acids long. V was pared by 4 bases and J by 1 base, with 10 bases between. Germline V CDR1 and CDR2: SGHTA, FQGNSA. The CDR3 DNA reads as TGTGCCAGCAGCTCCCAGTCTGGGAACACTGAAGCTTTCTTT. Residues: CASSSQSGNTEAFF. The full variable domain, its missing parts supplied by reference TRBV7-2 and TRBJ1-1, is GAGVSQSPSNKVTEKGKDVELRCDPISGHTALYWYRQSLGQGLEFLIYFQGNSAPDKSGLPSDRFSAERTGGSVSTLTIQRTQQEDSAVYLCASSSQSGNTEAFFGQGTRLTVV.

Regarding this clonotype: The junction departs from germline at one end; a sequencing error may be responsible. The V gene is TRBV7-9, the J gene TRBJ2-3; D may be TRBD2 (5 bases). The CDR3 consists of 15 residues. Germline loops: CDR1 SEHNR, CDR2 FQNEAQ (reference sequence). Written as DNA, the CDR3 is TGTGCCAGCAGCTTATCCGAAGCTAGCACAAATACGCAGTATTTT. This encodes CASSLSEASTNTQYF.

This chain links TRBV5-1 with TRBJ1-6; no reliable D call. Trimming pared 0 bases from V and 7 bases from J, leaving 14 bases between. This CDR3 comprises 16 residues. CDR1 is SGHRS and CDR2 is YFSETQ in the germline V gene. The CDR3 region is CASSLAPAGLNSPLHF. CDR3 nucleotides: TGCGCCAGCAGCTTGGCCCCCGCGGGCTTAAATTCACCCCTCCACTTT.

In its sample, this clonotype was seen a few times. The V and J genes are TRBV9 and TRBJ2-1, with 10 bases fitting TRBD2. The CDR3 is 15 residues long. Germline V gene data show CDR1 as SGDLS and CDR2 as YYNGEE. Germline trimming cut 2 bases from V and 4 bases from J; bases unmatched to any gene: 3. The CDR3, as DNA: TGTGCCAGCAGCGTCGAACTAGCGGGGTACAATGAGCAGTTCTTC. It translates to CASSVELAGYNEQFF.

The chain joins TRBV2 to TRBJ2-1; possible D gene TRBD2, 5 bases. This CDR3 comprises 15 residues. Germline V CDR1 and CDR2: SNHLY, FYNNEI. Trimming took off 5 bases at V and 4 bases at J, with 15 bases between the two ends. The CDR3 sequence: CASSPRAGVYNEQFF. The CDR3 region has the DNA TGTGCCAGCAGTCCCCGGGCCGGGGTGTACAATGAGCAGTTCTTC.